The clone carrying this T cell receptor (beta chain) was found many times. Its target is unknown. Time point noted: sample taken at primary tumor resection. This entry is derived from a study of spatial heterogeneity in lung cancer. Across the study: Within tumor regions, the number of TCR transcripts tracked closely with a T cell module score obtained from matched bulk RNA-seq.

Study-level points and caveats: Tracking of tumor mutation counts was seen in expanded intratumoral alpha and beta TCR counts.

This CDR3 is built from 13 residues. Germline-derived CDR1 and CDR2 are DFQATT and SNEGSKA (reference sequence). The ends were cut back, 1 base at V and 7 bases at J, with 8 bases in the middle. Each CDR3 protein gets one entry after TCRdb re-called the 5' RACE reads with MiXCR. Of around 16,000 distinct CDR3 sequences listed, nearly 7% were seen once; the top ten hold 15% to 20%. J is TRBJ1-6 and V is TRBV20-1; no reliable D call. The sequences come from lung tumor tissue, collected at surgery. The source of this sequence is a female donor with early-stage non-small cell lung cancer. CDR3 nucleotides: TGCAGTGCTAGAGTCCCCCTGAATTCACCCCTCCACTTT. It translates to CSARVPLNSPLHF.